This TCR beta chain derives from a study of T cells expressing NK-cell markers. There are 13 residues in the CDR3. From germline, CDR1 is DFQATT and CDR2 SNEGSKA (reference sequence). Reprocessing the 5' RACE reads, TCRdb reports a single entry for every CDR3 protein and omits DNA. The specimen's table records about 160,000 distinct CDR3 sequences. With respect to this clonotype: The target antigen is unknown.

Study findings and constraints: Top CD8+ clonotypes included the dominant CD3+CD56+NKG2C+ clonotypes in several donors.

This chain connects TRBV20-1 to TRBJ2-3. The material sequenced was blood T cells: a sorted CD56 or NKG2C T cell subset, CD4+ or CD8+ T cells, or bulk PBMC T cells (not recorded which). The clonotype was recovered from a man aged 18-69 years in good health. Here the CDR3 reads CSARKDNTDTQYF.